This T cell receptor beta chain originates from a study of blood T cell repertoires in COVID-19. In the study overall: Spain, Italy and the United States supplied samples that represented acute and convalescent COVID-19. PBMCs, B-cell-depleted T cells, or T cells were the source of the cDNA or gDNA that made up the material.

V dropped 6 bases and J dropped 4; count of bases not matched to a gene: 2. The germline CDR1 and CDR2 sequences are SNHLY and FYNNEI. The CDR3 is 13 amino acids. In the authors' workflow: Amplifying reference gene primers gave estimates of nucleated cell counts. Using immunoSEQ multiplex PCR, the repertoire was profiled, and TCRdb retains in-frame clones only, with some absent. Clonal size and the V and J genes are those of that table, whereas D and trimming came from the DNA. Of some 50,000 clones in the sample, 80% to 90% are singletons; the top ten hold approximately 3.5%. The source material was peripheral blood. The TCR was taken from a human donor in a cohort sampled during active COVID-19. The rearrangement links TRBV2 to TRBJ2-1; TRBD2 matches 8 bases. This chain's CDR3 is CASSGGAYNEQFF. CDR3 DNA sequence: TGTGCCAGCAGCGGGGGGGCTTACAATGAGCAGTTCTTC. Using reference TRBV2 and TRBJ2-1 for the parts outside the CDR3, the full variable domain is EPEVTQTPSHQVTQMGQEVILRCVPISNHLYFYWYRQILGQKVEFLVSFYNNEISEKSEIFDDQFSVERPDGSNFTLKIRSTKLEDSAMYFCASSGGAYNEQFFGPGTRLTVL.